These 24 T cell receptor beta chains came from one sample sequenced in a study of shared clonotypes between healthy human individuals. Profiling relied on immunoSEQ multiplex PCR, and the TCRdb table lists in-frame clones only, not all of them. The data hold about 980,000 clones, with around three quarters observed a single time. Sequenced: memory CD4+ T cells sorted from blood. Documented subset: CD45RA-negative fraction. The receptor set was obtained from a man aged 18 to 29 in good health.

The chain combines TRBV10-3 with TRBJ2-5; TRBD2 matches 8 bases. The junction had 7 bases not matched to a gene; V was cut back by 4 bases and J by 0 bases. This CDR3 region has 16 residues. Germline CDR1 and CDR2: ENHRY and SYGVKD. This CDR3 is CAISGVSGGHQETQYF. The CDR3 DNA sequence: TGTGCCATCAGTGGGGTGAGCGGGGGCCACCAAGAGACCCAGTACTTC.

The chain joins TRBV6-4 to TRBJ2-1; 7 positions match TRBD2. The germline V gene has CDR1 MRHNA and CDR2 SNTAGT. CDR3 length equals 17 residues. V dropped 0 bases and J dropped 4; count of bases not matched to a gene: 9. Written as DNA, the CDR3 is TGTGCCAGCAGTGACTCCCCTTCCGGGGGGTTATACAATGAGCAGTTCTTC. This sequence encodes CASSDSPSGGLYNEQFF.

As to this clone: Other DNA sequences in this sample translate to the same CDR3. Here the CDR3 reads CASSVGLQETQYF. DNA of the CDR3: TGTGCCAGCAGCGTTGGTCTCCAAGAGACCCAGTACTTC. The V gene is TRBV9, the J gene TRBJ2-5, with D unresolved. Germline V lookup: CDR1 SGDLS, CDR2 YYNGEE. V was cut by 2 bases and J by 1 base, with 6 bases left in between. This CDR3 is built from 13 residues. Full variable domain (remainder filled in from reference TRBV9 and TRBJ2-5): DSGVTQTPKHLITATGQRVTLRCSPRSGDLSVYWYQQSLDQGLQFLIQYYNGEERAKGNILERFSAQQFPDLHSELNLSSLELGDSALYFCASSVGLQETQYFGPGTRLLVL.

This clone was detected only a few times. The V and J genes are TRBV29-1 and TRBJ1-1; possibly TRBD1 for D (5 bases). The V gene lost 4 bases and the J gene lost 0 bases, with 9 bases spanning the gap. CDR3 length equals 13 residues. CDR1 and CDR2 (germline): SQVTM, ANQGSEA. The DNA for the CDR3 is TGCAGCGTTGGGGCAGGGTTGAACACTGAAGCTTTCTTT. This codes for CSVGAGLNTEAFF.

The chain links TRBV27 to TRBJ2-7; D is unclear. The germline V gene has CDR1 MNHEY and CDR2 SMNVEV (reference sequence). V gave up 4 bases and J gave up 0 bases, with 10 bases separating them. This CDR3 spans 14 amino acids. The CDR3 reads CASSYGRSSYEQYF. CDR3 coding DNA: TGTGCCAGCAGTTACGGACGGAGCTCCTACGAGCAGTACTTC.

There are a few counts of this clone. The CDR3 sequence is CASSLNGAEAFF. DNA of the CDR3: TGCGCCAGCAGCTTGAACGGGGCCGAAGCTTTCTTT. This chain connects TRBV5-1 to TRBJ1-1; D is perhaps TRBD1 (5 bases). Trimming pared 1 base from V and 8 bases from J, leaving 9 bases between. Germline V gene lookup returns CDR1 SGHRS and CDR2 YFSETQ. The CDR3 is 12 residues long.

The rearrangement uses TRBV6-6 and TRBJ2-1; TRBD1 or TRBD2 may be the D gene (5 bases each). The CDR3 is 16 residues long. Trimming pared 6 bases from V and 5 bases from J, leaving 20 bases between. Germline V gene lookup returns CDR1 MNHNY and CDR2 SVGAGI (reference sequence). This CDR3 is CASSLTGGGGNNEQFF. CDR3 nucleotide sequence: TGTGCCAGCAGCCTAACAGGAGGTGGGGGAAACAATGAGCAGTTCTTC.

The genes are TRBV6-1 and TRBJ1-1; D gene unclear. This CDR3 comprises 14 residues. Trimming pared 2 bases from V and 4 bases from J, leaving 11 bases between. Germline CDR1 is MNHNS and CDR2 is SASEGT. The DNA for the CDR3 is TGTGCCAGCAGTGAACTCTTAGGGTCCACTGAAGCTTTCTTT. It encodes CASSELLGSTEAFF.

The chain is built from TRBV7-2 and TRBJ2-1; 8 nucleotides match TRBD1. Looked up from germline, CDR1 is SGHTA and CDR2 is FQGNSA. There are 14 residues in the CDR3. J was trimmed by 5 bases and V by 5 bases; bases with no gene match: 5. In nucleotides, the CDR3 is TGTGCCAGCAGCCCCAGACAGGGGAACAATGAGCAGTTCTTC. This encodes CASSPRQGNNEQFF.

This chain links TRBV9 with TRBJ2-2; 8 bases are shared with TRBD1. This CDR3 spans 15 amino acids. With V trimmed by 4 bases and J by 5 bases, 7 bases remained unmatched. The germline CDR1 and CDR2 sequences are SGDLS and YYNGEE. The CDR3 is CASSPTGAGTGELFF. DNA for the CDR3: TGTGCCAGCAGCCCGACAGGGGCGGGAACCGGGGAGCTGTTTTTT.

With regard to this clone: Distinct nucleotide sequences in the sample also encode this CDR3. The CDR3: CASSGQGNDQPQHF. The CDR3 bases are TGTGCCAGTAGTGGACAGGGGAACGATCAGCCCCAGCATTTT. The genes are TRBV19 and TRBJ1-5, with 9 positions matching TRBD1. Germline lookup yields CDR1 LNHDA and CDR2 SQIVND (reference sequence). The trim removed 5 bases at V and 5 bases at J, leaving 4 bases unmatched. CDR3 length: 14 amino acids.

The chain recombines TRBV2 with TRBJ1-1; TRBD1 might be the D (5 bases). V was clipped by 7 bases and J by 5 bases, with 11 bases between them. This CDR3 has 12 amino acids. Germline-derived CDR1 and CDR2 are SNHLY and FYNNEI. CDR3 residues: CASTRDITEAFF. The DNA for the CDR3 is TGTGCCAGCACCAGGGATATAACTGAAGCTTTCTTT. The variable domain in full, completed from reference TRBV2 and TRBJ1-1, reads EPEVTQTPSHQVTQMGQEVILRCVPISNHLYFYWYRQILGQKVEFLVSFYNNEISEKSEIFDDQFSVERPDGSNFTLKIRSTKLEDSAMYFCASTRDITEAFFGQGTRLTVV.

The chain carries TRBV6-1 and TRBJ1-5, with a tentative D call TRBD1 (5 bases). Germline loops: CDR1 MNHNS, CDR2 SASEGT. V lost 2 bases and J lost 7, with 12 bases in between. This CDR3 region has 14 residues. CDR3 DNA sequence: TGTGCCAGCAGTGAAAGGGGCCGGGGGCAGCCCCAGCATTTT. Amino acids: CASSERGRGQPQHF.

The chain has TRBV6-5 and TRBJ2-7; TRBD2 might be the D (6 bases). CDR1 is MNHEY, CDR2 SVGAGI, per germline. With 6 bases removed from V and 6 bases from J, the gap between germline ends came to 18 bases. The CDR3 totals 14 residues. CDR3 sequence (DNA): TGTGCCAGCAGCCCATCTAGCGAGGATGGCGAGCAGTACTTC. Translating it yields CASSPSSEDGEQYF.

Many counts were recorded for this clone. The V gene is TRBV5-1, the J gene TRBJ2-1; D is perhaps TRBD1 or TRBD2 (5 bases each). The germline gives CDR1 SGHRS, CDR2 YFSETQ. With 0 bases removed from V and 10 bases from J, the gap between germline ends came to 14 bases. The CDR3 is 14 amino acids. In DNA, the CDR3 is TGCGCCAGCAGCTTGGTGTTGGGGGACCACGAGCAGTTCTTC. It is translated as CASSLVLGDHEQFF.

Of note for this clone: The junction departs from the called germline gene at one end, perhaps through a read error. The rearrangement joins TRBV11-2 to TRBJ2-1, with TRBD2 identical over 7 bases. The length of the CDR3 is 15 residues. The germline V gene encodes CDR1 SGHAT and CDR2 FQNNGV. CDR3 DNA sequence: TGTGCCAGCAGCCCCGGACTAGAGCCCGCTAATGGGCAGTTCTTC. Translated, it gives CASSPGLEPANGQFF.

This chain uses TRBV5-1 with TRBJ2-1, with 8 bases that match TRBD2. This CDR3 is 16 amino acids long. The germline V gene encodes CDR1 SGHRS and CDR2 YFSETQ. J gave up 8 bases and V 0 bases, and 10 bases lay outside the gene matches. CDR3 nucleotides: TGCGCCAGCAGCTTGGGCGGGGGGTTTCTGTTCGATGAGCAGTTCTTC. Amino acid sequence: CASSLGGGFLFDEQFF.

V gene TRBV9 combines with J gene TRBJ1-5; D not resolved. The CDR3 runs 13 residues. V was shortened by 4 bases and J by 8 bases, with 13 bases between the two germline ends. The germline gives CDR1 SGDLS, CDR2 YYNGEE. The CDR3 sequence: CASSHDPSEPQHF. The CDR3 DNA sequence: TGTGCCAGCAGCCACGACCCCTCTGAGCCCCAGCATTTT.

The chain carries TRBV14 and TRBJ1-2, with D unresolved. There are 15 residues in the CDR3. The V gene's germline CDR1 is SGHDN and CDR2 FVKESK. The V end lost 4 bases, the J end lost 4 bases, and 16 bases lay between the germline ends. The CDR3 reads CASSLEAAGSYGYTF. The CDR3 DNA reads TGTGCCAGCAGCCTGGAGGCCGCCGGGAGCTATGGCTACACCTTC.

The J gene is TRBJ2-2, the V gene TRBV5-1; tentative D call: TRBD1 (5 bases). Germline V CDR1 and CDR2: SGHRS, YFSETQ. V shed 2 bases and J shed 3 bases, with 11 bases lying between them. CDR3 length: 15 amino acids. The CDR3 sequence is CASSFDSRDTGELFF. For the CDR3, the DNA is TGCGCCAGCAGCTTCGACAGCCGTGACACCGGGGAGCTGTTTTTT.

The chain joins TRBV4-3 to TRBJ2-2; D remains ambiguous. The ends were cut back, 1 base at V and 6 bases at J, with 9 bases in the middle. The germline gives CDR1 LGHNA, CDR2 YSLEER. CDR3 length: 14 amino acids. The CDR3 sequence: CASSQVYPPGELFF. For the CDR3, the DNA is TGCGCCAGCAGCCAAGTATATCCCCCCGGGGAGCTGTTTTTT.

The chain couples TRBV18 to TRBJ2-1; 8 bases match TRBD1. The length of the CDR3 is 18 residues. Losses at the gene ends were 4 bases for V and 0 bases for J; bases not matched to a gene: 11. Germline V gene lookup returns CDR1 KGHSH and CDR2 LQKENI. The CDR3 nucleotides are TGTGCCAGCTCACTGTCGCCGCCGGGACAGGTCTCCTACAATGAGCAGTTCTTC. Translation gives CASSLSPPGQVSYNEQFF.

The J gene is TRBJ1-2, the V gene TRBV2, with a possible D match to TRBD1 (5 bases). The CDR3 totals 13 residues. Trimming removed 5 bases from V and 8 bases from J, with 15 bases in between. Germline V gene sequence: CDR1 SNHLY, CDR2 FYNNEI. The CDR3 bases are TGTGCCAGCAGTTCGAGGGGCAGTGGAGGCTACACCTTC. This encodes CASSSRGSGGYTF.

The chain joins TRBV11-2 to TRBJ2-7; possible D gene TRBD2, 6 bases. This CDR3 spans 13 amino acids. V was pared by 5 bases and J by 10 bases, with 18 bases between. Germline CDR1 is SGHAT and CDR2 is FQNNGV. In DNA form, the CDR3 reads TGTGCCAGCAGCCCACATTTAGCGGCTACTCAGTACTTC. This encodes CASSPHLAATQYF.